This entry lists 5 T cell receptor beta chains sequenced from one sample in a study of blood T cell repertoires in COVID-19. Assay: immunoSEQ multiplex PCR; the TCRdb copy retains only in-frame clones and omits some. This table holds about 63,000 clones, 65% to 85% found once. Sequenced sample: PBMCs or T cells enriched from blood (not recorded which). The receptors originated from a woman aged 40 to 50 with acute COVID-19.

The J gene is TRBJ1-3, the V gene TRBV9, with TRBD1 matching over 7 bases. Trimming removed 3 bases from V and 1 base from J; junction bases left unmatched: 7. CDR1 SGDLS and CDR2 YYNGEE come from the germline V gene. The CDR3 has 16 amino acids. DNA of the CDR3: TGTGCCAGCAGCGCTGTACAGGGGACTTCTGGAAACACCATATATTTT. Protein sequence: CASSAVQGTSGNTIYF.

This clone was counted once. The chain has TRBV9 and TRBJ1-3, with D possibly TRBD1 on 5 matching bases. The CDR3 has 15 residues. Germline V gene data show CDR1 as SGDLS and CDR2 as YYNGEE. V lost 0 bases, J lost 7 bases, and 14 bases lay in between. For the CDR3, the DNA is TGTGCCAGCAGCGTAGAAGGAGGGGACGGGAACACCATATATTTT. It is translated as CASSVEGGDGNTIYF.

This chain connects TRBV3-1 (or the pseudogene TRBV3-2) to TRBJ2-2; 10 positions match TRBD2. This CDR3 is built from 16 residues. Trimming removed 6 bases from V and 6 bases from J; junction bases left unmatched: 10. Germline V gives CDR1 LGHDT, CDR2 YNNKEL (reference sequence). DNA for the CDR3: TGTGCCAGCAGAAGAGCGGGAGGGCCTGTTTCCGGGGAGCTGTTTTTT. Amino acid sequence: CASRRAGGPVSGELFF.

The rearrangement links TRBV7-2 to TRBJ2-5; 8 bases match TRBD2. The CDR3 spans 17 residues. With 6 bases clipped from V and 0 bases from J, the junction kept 12 bases outside the gene matches. The germline V gene encodes CDR1 SGHTA and CDR2 FQGNSA. The CDR3 DNA reads as TGTGCCAGCAGACGACCCCCTAGCGGGCGGCACCAAGAGACCCAGTACTTC. This translates into CASRRPPSGRHQETQYF.

The chain recombines TRBV27 with TRBJ1-5, with 7 positions matching TRBD1. Germline V gene lookup returns CDR1 MNHEY and CDR2 SMNVEV (reference sequence). V lost 4 bases to trimming and J lost 9 bases; unmatched junction nucleotides: 15. This CDR3 is 16 amino acids long. In DNA form, the CDR3 reads TGTGCCAGCAGTTCGGGCCCGGGACAGCTGATGAGGCCCCAGCATTTT. This codes for CASSSGPGQLMRPQHF.